The following is a T cell receptor (beta chain) sequence with its context. Its antigen has not been determined. No qualities accompany the bases; no much larger clone lies one base away. The library was generated by the immunoSEQ multiplex PCR assay. Not all clones reach the TCRdb copy of this immuneACCESS table, which keeps in-frame sequences only. Checked studies attribute under half of the gap to unresolved V genes and leave the rest unexplained. The table for this sample lists 7,200 or so clones; around 80% of them were counted only once. Around two fifths of the sample is held by the ten biggest clonotypes. The source of the sample is a study of PD-1 and CTLA-4 blockade in melanoma (dated by TCRdb to about 2021). Describing the broader study: The study compared how PD-1 blockade and CTLA-4 blockade affected the melanoma-reactive CD8 T cell response in patients with melanoma.

The CDR3 starts with the cysteine, ends with the phenylalanine, and has 15 residues. Only the CDR3 DNA stays, 45 bases, in frame from base 1. The germline V gene encodes CDR1 LGHNA and CDR2 YSLEER. Between the V and J ends, shortened by 1 base and 3 bases respectively, the junction contains 11 bases. This receptor was obtained from a human donor with melanoma. This sequence uses TRBV4-3 and TRBJ2-3; possibly the D gene is TRBD1, per 7 matching bases. Sequencing was performed on CD8+ T cells from peripheral blood, taken before anti-PD-1 treatment. The CDR3 loop reads CASSQAAGGTDTQYF. The nucleotides are TGCGCCAGCAGCCAAGCGGCAGGGGGGACAGATACGCAGTATTTT.